Each of the 25 T cell receptor beta chains below was sequenced from the same sample in a study of cytotoxic CD8 clonotypes in ibrutinib-treated CLL. Generated by immunoSEQ multiplex PCR, the TCRdb table keeps only in-frame clones and is missing some. The sample records roughly 63,000 clones, 57% being singletons. The sample consisted of PBMCs, taken after 12 months of ibrutinib treatment. The receptors were sampled from a human donor with chronic lymphocytic leukemia.

This clone was counted between two and nine times. The chain is built from TRBV6-6 and TRBJ2-5; the match to TRBD2 covers 9 bases. The J segment lost 5 bases and the V segment lost 7 bases, leaving 8 bases of the junction unmatched. The CDR3 spans 14 residues. Germline loops: CDR1 MNHNY, CDR2 SVGAGI (reference sequence). CDR3 DNA sequence: TGTGCCAGCACCCGGCGGGGGGGCGAGGAGACCCAGTACTTC. Residues: CASTRRGGEETQYF.

The chain employs TRBV13 and TRBJ1-2; 7 nucleotides match TRBD1. The V gene's germline CDR1 is PRHDT and CDR2 FYEKMQ (reference sequence). CDR3 size: 13 residues. J lost 7 bases, V lost 6 bases, and 8 bases had no gene match. The CDR3 reads CASSYTGDRGYTF. The CDR3 coding sequence is TGTGCCAGCAGTTATACAGGGGATCGTGGCTACACCTTC.

The J gene is TRBJ2-1, the V gene TRBV10-1; TRBD1 agrees at 7 bases. The CDR3 is made up of 14 amino acids. The trim removed 2 bases at V and 4 bases at J, leaving 2 bases unmatched. Germline loops: CDR1 WNHNN, CDR2 SYGVQD (reference sequence). In nucleotides, the CDR3 is TGCGCCAGCAGTGAGGGGGACAGTTACAATGAGCAGTTCTTC. Protein sequence: CASSEGDSYNEQFF.

This clone was seen repeatedly, ten times or more. The rearrangement joins TRBV10-3 to TRBJ2-2; D unclear. This CDR3 region has 15 residues. Trimming pared 1 base from V and 4 bases from J, leaving 10 bases between. Germline lookup yields CDR1 ENHRY and CDR2 SYGVKD. The CDR3 bases are TGTGCCATCAGTGAGTATACCGCGAGCACCGGGGAGCTGTTTTTT. This gives the protein CAISEYTASTGELFF.

The chain links TRBV6-5 to TRBJ2-6; D unclear. The ends were cut back, 7 bases at V and 4 bases at J, with 11 bases in the middle. There are 14 residues in the CDR3. Germline loops: CDR1 MNHEY, CDR2 SVGAGI. CDR3 loop: CASMEWTGANVLTF. Written as DNA, the CDR3 is TGTGCCAGCATGGAGTGGACCGGGGCCAACGTCCTGACTTTC.

The chain carries TRBV27 and TRBJ1-2, with D maybe TRBD1 (5 bases). The CDR3 runs 12 residues. The ends were cut back, 7 bases at V and 2 bases at J, with 8 bases in the middle. Per the germline V gene, CDR1 is MNHEY and CDR2 is SMNVEV (reference sequence). DNA of the CDR3: TGTGCCAGCATGGGGGACAACTATGGCTACACCTTC. It is translated as CASMGDNYGYTF.

The CDR3 is CASSQLSGGASDTQYF. Here the CDR3 DNA reads TGCGCCAGCAGCCAACTTAGCGGGGGGGCCTCAGATACGCAGTATTTT. J is TRBJ2-3 and V is TRBV4-1; 11 bases line up with TRBD2. The CDR3 spans 16 residues. The germline CDR1 and CDR2 sequences are MGHRA and YSYEKL. V trimming: 2 bases; J trimming: 4 bases; junction bases outside the gene matches: 5.

This clone appeared once. The chain joins TRBV6-5 to TRBJ2-1; 12 positions match TRBD1. Trimming at V came to 7 bases and at J to 4 bases, leaving 2 bases not matched to a gene. This CDR3 comprises 14 residues. Germline values: CDR1 MNHEY, CDR2 SVGAGI. The CDR3: CASKGQGAYNEQFF. As DNA, the CDR3 is TGTGCCAGCAAGGGACAGGGGGCGTACAATGAGCAGTTCTTC.

The sample holds a few counts of this clone. The genes are TRBV18 and TRBJ2-5; 8 nucleotides line up with TRBD1. Germline V lookup: CDR1 KGHSH, CDR2 LQKENI. CDR3 length equals 17 residues. V lost 0 bases to trimming and J lost 1 base; unmatched junction nucleotides: 7. In DNA form, the CDR3 reads TGTGCCAGCTCACCACCGACGGGACAGGCTGGCCAAGAGACCCAGTACTTC. Translating it yields CASSPPTGQAGQETQYF.

The gene calls are TRBV28 and TRBJ2-4; the D gene is possibly TRBD2 (6 bases). Germline CDR1 is MDHEN and CDR2 is SYDVKM. The CDR3 length is 12 residues. V lost 6 bases and J lost 9, with 12 bases in between. The CDR3 is CASRGGVGIQYF. The CDR3 region has the DNA TGTGCCAGCAGAGGCGGGGTTGGCATTCAGTACTTC.

The chain links TRBV5-1 to TRBJ2-5; TRBD1 aligns across 7 bases. With V trimmed by 6 bases and J by 4 bases, 9 bases remained unmatched. The CDR3 is made up of 14 amino acids. Germline CDR1 and CDR2: SGHRS and YFSETQ. The DNA of the CDR3 is TGCGCCAGCAAGGGACAGCCTGGACGAGAGACCCAGTACTTC. It is translated as CASKGQPGRETQYF.

By sample share, this clone is medium-sized. The chain links TRBV15 to TRBJ2-5, with 8 bases fitting TRBD2. The CDR3 has 15 amino acids. V was clipped by 8 bases and J by 5 bases; unmatched bases: 13. CDR1 is LNHNV, CDR2 YYDKDF, per germline (reference sequence). The CDR3 nucleotides read TGTGCCACCCTTAGCGGGACTACACGGAGGGAGACCCAGTACTTC. Its translation: CATLSGTTRRETQYF. The full variable domain, in which reference TRBV15 and TRBJ2-5 provide the parts outside the CDR3, is DAMVIQNPRYQVTQFGKPVTLSCSQTLNHNVMYWYQQKSSQAPKLLFHYYDKDFNNEADTPDNFQSRRPNTSFCFLDIRSPGLGDTAMYLCATLSGTTRRETQYFGPGTRLLVL.

The chain joins TRBV27 to TRBJ1-2; 7 nucleotides line up with TRBD1. After removal of 3 bases from V and 5 bases from J, the junction contained 15 bases not matched to a gene. The CDR3 has 17 residues. The germline V gene has CDR1 MNHEY and CDR2 SMNVEV (reference sequence). The CDR3 protein is CASSFSPPAGTDYGYTF. The CDR3 DNA reads TGTGCCAGCAGTTTTTCTCCTCCCGCCGGGACAGATTATGGCTACACCTTC.

This sequence joins TRBV6-6 and TRBJ1-1; D is perhaps TRBD1 (5 bases). CDR1 is MNHNY, CDR2 SVGAGI, per germline (reference sequence). Trimming removed 4 bases from V and 2 bases from J, with 11 bases in between. The CDR3 spans 14 residues. DNA for the CDR3: TGTGCCAGCAGTTTGAGGGGCGAAAACACTGAAGCTTTCTTT. Protein: CASSLRGENTEAFF.

This clone occurred a few times. The chain links TRBV29-1 to TRBJ1-1, with no clear D. Trimming removed 7 bases from V and 1 base from J, with 13 bases in between. The germline CDR1 and CDR2 sequences are SQVTM and ANQGSEA. There are 13 residues in the CDR3. Here the CDR3 DNA reads TGCAGCGCATCGCTTGGACGGAACACTGAAGCTTTCTTT. Residues: CSASLGRNTEAFF.

This clone was counted only a few times. This chain joins TRBV28 and TRBJ2-7, with D unresolved. Trimming shortened V by 4 bases and J by 4 bases, and 17 bases separated the two germline ends. From germline, CDR1 is MDHEN and CDR2 SYDVKM. The CDR3 runs 15 residues. The CDR3 loop reads CASSSAGDIRYEQYF. CDR3 coding DNA: TGTGCCAGCAGTTCCGCAGGCGACATTCGGTACGAGCAGTACTTC.

Here the CDR3 DNA reads TGTGCCAGCAGCAAGAGCTACGAGCAGTACTTC. This translates into CASSKSYEQYF. The chain joins TRBV14 to TRBJ2-7; D call uncertain. The V end lost 5 bases, the J end lost 3 bases, and 5 bases lay between the germline ends. Germline-derived CDR1 and CDR2 are SGHDN and FVKESK. CDR3 size: 11 residues.

This clone was counted only a few times. The rearrangement links TRBV15 to TRBJ2-1; D call uncertain. V was trimmed by 8 bases and J by 3 bases, leaving 8 bases between them. This CDR3 spans 12 amino acids. Germline V gives CDR1 LNHNV, CDR2 YYDKDF (reference sequence). The CDR3 nucleotides read TGTGCCACCGGGAAGGTCTACAATGAGCAGTTCTTC. This encodes CATGKVYNEQFF. The variable domain in full, with the rest retrieved from reference TRBV15 and TRBJ2-1, is DAMVIQNPRYQVTQFGKPVTLSCSQTLNHNVMYWYQQKSSQAPKLLFHYYDKDFNNEADTPDNFQSRRPNTSFCFLDIRSPGLGDTAMYLCATGKVYNEQFFGPGTRLTVL.

The chain is built from TRBV11-3 and TRBJ1-2; TRBD1 agrees at 8 bases. Germline loops: CDR1 SGHNT, CDR2 YENEEA. This CDR3 has 15 amino acids. Trimming at V came to 1 base and at J to 5 bases, leaving 6 bases not matched to a gene. As DNA, the CDR3 is TGTGCCAGCAGCTTAGTTAGGACAGGGCTTTATGGCTACACCTTC. It translates to CASSLVRTGLYGYTF.

The chain recombines TRBV6-1 with TRBJ2-7; D is possibly TRBD1 (6 bases). The germline CDR1 and CDR2 sequences are MNHNS and SASEGT. V lost 10 bases and J lost 3, with 16 bases in between. CDR3 length: 13 amino acids. CDR3: CATAPDRNYEQYF. The CDR3 DNA reads TGTGCCACCGCCCCGGACAGAAACTACGAGCAGTACTTC.

This clone was seen many times. This chain joins TRBV7-6 and TRBJ2-7; TRBD2 might be the D (6 bases). This CDR3 region has 14 residues. Per the germline V gene, CDR1 is SGHVS and CDR2 is FNYEAQ. The ends were cut back, 5 bases at V and 2 bases at J, with 13 bases in the middle. CDR3 residues: CASSPAGFAYEQYF. CDR3 DNA: TGTGCCAGCAGCCCCGCGGGATTTGCCTACGAGCAGTACTTC.

In its sample, this clone was seen many times. The chain uses TRBV28 and TRBJ1-5, with 9 bases that match TRBD1. Germline lookup yields CDR1 MDHEN and CDR2 SYDVKM. The CDR3 is 13 residues long. After removal of 10 bases from V and 7 bases from J, the junction contained 8 bases not matched to a gene. The CDR3 DNA reads TGTGCCATTAGAAGGGACAGGGTCCAGCCCCAGCATTTT. It yields the protein CAIRRDRVQPQHF. Variable domain in full (rest from reference TRBV28 and TRBJ1-5): DVKVTQSSRYLVKRTGEKVFLECVQDMDHENMFWYRQDPGLGLRLIYFSYDVKMKEKGDIPEGYSVSREKKERFSLILESASTNQTSMYLCAIRRDRVQPQHFGDGTRLSIL.

V gene TRBV6-1 combines with J gene TRBJ1-2; no firm D call. This CDR3 has 12 amino acids. Germline V gene data show CDR1 as MNHNS and CDR2 as SASEGT. Trimming removed 4 bases at V and 5 bases at J, with 8 bases between. CDR3 region: CASSGNSYGYTF. In DNA, the CDR3 is TGTGCCAGCAGTGGCAACAGTTATGGCTACACCTTC.

The chain is built from TRBV5-6 and TRBJ1-3; no firm D call. Germline V gives CDR1 SGHDT, CDR2 YYEEEE. V lost 0 bases, J lost 0 bases, and 4 bases lay in between. The CDR3 sequence is 14 residues long. DNA of the CDR3: TGTGCCAGCAGCTTGGCATCCTCTGGAAACACCATATATTTT. Amino acids: CASSLASSGNTIYF.

The rearrangement joins TRBV29-1 to TRBJ2-7; D is unclear. This CDR3 comprises 10 residues. CDR1 is SQVTM, CDR2 ANQGSEA, per germline. The V end lost 4 bases, the J end lost 3 bases, and 4 bases lay between the germline ends. In DNA, the CDR3 is TGCAGCGTTGGAGACTACGAGCAGTACTTC. Residues: CSVGDYEQYF.